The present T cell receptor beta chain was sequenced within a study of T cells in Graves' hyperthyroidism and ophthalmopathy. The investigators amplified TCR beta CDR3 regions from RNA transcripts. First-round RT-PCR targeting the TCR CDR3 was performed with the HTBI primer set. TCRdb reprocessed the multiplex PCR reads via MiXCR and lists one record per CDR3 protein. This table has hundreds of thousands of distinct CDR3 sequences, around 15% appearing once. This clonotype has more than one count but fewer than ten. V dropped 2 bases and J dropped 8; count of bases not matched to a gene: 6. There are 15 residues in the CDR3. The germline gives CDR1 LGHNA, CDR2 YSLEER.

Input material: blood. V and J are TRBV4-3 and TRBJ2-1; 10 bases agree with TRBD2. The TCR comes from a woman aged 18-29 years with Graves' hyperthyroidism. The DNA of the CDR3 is TGCGCCAGCAGCCAAAGCCGGACTAGCGGAGATGAGCAGTTCTTC. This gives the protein CASSQSRTSGDEQFF.